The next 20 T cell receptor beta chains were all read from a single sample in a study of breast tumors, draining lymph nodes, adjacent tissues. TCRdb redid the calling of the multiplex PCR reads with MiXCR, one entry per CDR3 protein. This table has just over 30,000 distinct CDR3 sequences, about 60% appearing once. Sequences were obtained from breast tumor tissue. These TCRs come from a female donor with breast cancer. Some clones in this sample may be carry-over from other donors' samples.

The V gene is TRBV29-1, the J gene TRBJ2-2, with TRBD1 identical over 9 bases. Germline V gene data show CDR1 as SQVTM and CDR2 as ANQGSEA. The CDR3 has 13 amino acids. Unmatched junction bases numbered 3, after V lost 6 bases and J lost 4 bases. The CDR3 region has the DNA TGCAGCGTGGGACAGGGCATCACCGGGGAGCTGTTTTTT. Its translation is CSVGQGITGELFF.

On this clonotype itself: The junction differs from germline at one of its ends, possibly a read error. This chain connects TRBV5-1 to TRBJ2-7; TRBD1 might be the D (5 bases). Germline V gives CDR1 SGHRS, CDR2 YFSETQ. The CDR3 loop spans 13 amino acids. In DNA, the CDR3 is TGCGCCAGCTGCTTGGGGCAAGCCTACGAGCAGTACTTC. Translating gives CASCLGQAYEQYF.

The CDR3, as DNA: TGTGCCAGCAGGGCCCCAGGGGACTATGGCTACACCTTC. Translation gives CASRAPGDYGYTF. V is TRBV7-2 and J is TRBJ1-2, with a possible D match to TRBD1 (6 bases). Trimming pared 6 bases from V and 3 bases from J, leaving 11 bases between. Germline V lookup: CDR1 SGHTA, CDR2 FQGNSA. CDR3 size: 13 residues. Combining the CDR3 with reference TRBV7-2 and TRBJ1-2 gives the whole variable domain GAGVSQSPSNKVTEKGKDVELRCDPISGHTALYWYRQSLGQGLEFLIYFQGNSAPDKSGLPSDRFSAERTGGSVSTLTIQRTQQEDSAVYLCASRAPGDYGYTFGSGTRLTVV.

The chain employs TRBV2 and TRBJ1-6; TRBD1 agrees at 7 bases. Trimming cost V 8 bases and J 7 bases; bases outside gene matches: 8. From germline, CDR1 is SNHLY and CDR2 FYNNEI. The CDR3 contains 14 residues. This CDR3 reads CASDQGGTNSPLHF. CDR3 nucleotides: TGTGCCAGCGATCAGGGGGGTACGAATTCACCCCTCCACTTT.

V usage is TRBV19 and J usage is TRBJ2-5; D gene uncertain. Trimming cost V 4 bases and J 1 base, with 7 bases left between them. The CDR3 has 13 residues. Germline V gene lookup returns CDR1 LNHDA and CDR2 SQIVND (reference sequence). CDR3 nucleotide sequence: TGTGCCAGTAGTAGCCAGCTCCAAGAGACCCAGTACTTC. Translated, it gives CASSSQLQETQYF.

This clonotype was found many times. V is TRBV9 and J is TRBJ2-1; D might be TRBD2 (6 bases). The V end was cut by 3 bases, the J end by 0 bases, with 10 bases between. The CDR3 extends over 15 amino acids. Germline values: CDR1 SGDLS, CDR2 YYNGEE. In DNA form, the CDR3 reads TGTGCCAGCAGCGCGCGGGATAGCTCCTACAATGAGCAGTTCTTC. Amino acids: CASSARDSSYNEQFF.

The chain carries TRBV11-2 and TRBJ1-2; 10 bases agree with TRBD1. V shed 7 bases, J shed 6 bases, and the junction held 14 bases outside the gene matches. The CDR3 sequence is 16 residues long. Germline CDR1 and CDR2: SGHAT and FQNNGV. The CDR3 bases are TGTGCCAGCACGGGAGGGACAGGGGCCTCCTACAATGGCTACACCTTC. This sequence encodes CASTGGTGASYNGYTF.

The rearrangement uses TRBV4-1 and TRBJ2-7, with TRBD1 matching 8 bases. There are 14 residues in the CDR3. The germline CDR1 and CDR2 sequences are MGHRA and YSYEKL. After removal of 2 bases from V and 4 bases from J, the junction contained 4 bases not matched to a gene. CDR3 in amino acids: CASSQTGTGYEQYF. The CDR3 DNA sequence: TGCGCCAGCAGCCAAACCGGGACAGGTTACGAGCAGTACTTC.

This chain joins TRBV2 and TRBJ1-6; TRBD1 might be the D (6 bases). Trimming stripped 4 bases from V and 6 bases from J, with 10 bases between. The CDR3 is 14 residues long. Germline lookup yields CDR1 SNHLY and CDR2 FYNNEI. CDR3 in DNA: TGTGCCAGCAGTGGGCAGGGGATTAATTCACCCCTCCACTTT. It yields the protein CASSGQGINSPLHF.

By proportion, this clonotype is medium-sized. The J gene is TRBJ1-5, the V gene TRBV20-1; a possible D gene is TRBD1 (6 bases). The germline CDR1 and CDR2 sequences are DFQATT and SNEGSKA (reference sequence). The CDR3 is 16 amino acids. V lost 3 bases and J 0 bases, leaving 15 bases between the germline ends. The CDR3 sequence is CSASRRGPLSNQPQHF. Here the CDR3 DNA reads TGCAGTGCTAGTCGACGGGGGCCCCTTAGCAATCAGCCCCAGCATTTT.

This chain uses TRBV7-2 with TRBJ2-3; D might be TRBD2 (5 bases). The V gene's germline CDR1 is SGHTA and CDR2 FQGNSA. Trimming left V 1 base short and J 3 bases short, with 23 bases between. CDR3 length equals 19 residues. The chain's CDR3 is CASSLVVLAKRINTDTQYF. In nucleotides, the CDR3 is TGTGCCAGCAGCTTAGTGGTTCTAGCTAAGAGAATCAATACAGATACGCAGTATTTT.

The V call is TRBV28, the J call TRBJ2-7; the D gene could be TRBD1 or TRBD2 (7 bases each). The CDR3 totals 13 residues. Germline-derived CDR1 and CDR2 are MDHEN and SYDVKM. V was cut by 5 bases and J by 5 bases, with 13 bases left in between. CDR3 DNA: TGTGCCAGCAGTGCAGCGGGACAGAACGAGCAGTACTTC. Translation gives CASSAAGQNEQYF.

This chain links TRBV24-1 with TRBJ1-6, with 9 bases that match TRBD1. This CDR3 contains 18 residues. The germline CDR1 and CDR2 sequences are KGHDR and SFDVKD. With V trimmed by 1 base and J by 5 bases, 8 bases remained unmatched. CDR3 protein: CATSDFIGDRVNNSPLHF. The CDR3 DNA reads TGTGCCACCAGTGATTTCATAGGGGACAGGGTCAATAATTCACCCCTCCACTTT.

CDR3 bases: TGTGCCAGCAGCTTAGGACGGCCTGTCGGGGGGGCGGGGGAGCAGTACTTC. It codes for CASSLGRPVGGAGEQYF. This chain joins TRBV7-2 and TRBJ2-7; 8 bases align to TRBD2. CDR1 and CDR2 (germline): SGHTA, FQGNSA. After removal of 1 base from V and 7 bases from J, the junction contained 15 bases not matched to a gene. The CDR3 totals 17 residues. The full variable domain, its missing parts supplied by reference TRBV7-2 and TRBJ2-7, is GAGVSQSPSNKVTEKGKDVELRCDPISGHTALYWYRQSLGQGLEFLIYFQGNSAPDKSGLPSDRFSAERTGGSVSTLTIQRTQQEDSAVYLCASSLGRPVGGAGEQYFGPGTRLTVT.

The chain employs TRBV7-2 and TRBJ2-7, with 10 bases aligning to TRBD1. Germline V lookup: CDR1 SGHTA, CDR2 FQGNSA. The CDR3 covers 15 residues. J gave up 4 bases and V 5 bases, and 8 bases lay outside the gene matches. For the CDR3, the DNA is TGTGCCAGCAGCAATGGACAGGGGGTAGCTTACGAGCAGTACTTC. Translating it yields CASSNGQGVAYEQYF.

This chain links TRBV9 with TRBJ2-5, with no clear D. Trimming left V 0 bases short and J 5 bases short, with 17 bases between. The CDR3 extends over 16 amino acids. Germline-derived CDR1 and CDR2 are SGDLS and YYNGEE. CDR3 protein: CASSVAEDQLSETQYF. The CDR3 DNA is TGTGCCAGCAGCGTAGCTGAAGATCAGTTGTCGGAGACCCAGTACTTC.

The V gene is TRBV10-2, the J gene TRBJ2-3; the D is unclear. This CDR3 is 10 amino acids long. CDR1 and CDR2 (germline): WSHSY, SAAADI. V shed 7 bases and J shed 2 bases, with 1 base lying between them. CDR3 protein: CASNTDTQYF. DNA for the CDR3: TGCGCCAGCAACACAGATACGCAGTATTTT.

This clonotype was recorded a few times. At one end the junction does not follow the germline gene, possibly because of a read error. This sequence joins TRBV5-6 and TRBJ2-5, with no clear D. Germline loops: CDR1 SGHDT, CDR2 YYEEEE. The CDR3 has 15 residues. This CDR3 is CASSYGQISREPQYF. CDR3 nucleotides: TGTGCCAGCAGCTACGGGCAGATCAGCCGAGAGCCCCAGTACTTC.

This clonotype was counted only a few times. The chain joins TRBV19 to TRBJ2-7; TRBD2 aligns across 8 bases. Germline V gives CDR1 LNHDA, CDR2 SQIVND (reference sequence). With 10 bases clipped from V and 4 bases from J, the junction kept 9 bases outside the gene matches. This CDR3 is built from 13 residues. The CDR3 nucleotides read TGTGCCACTGCGGCTAGCGGGTTTTACGAGCAGTACTTC. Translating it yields CATAASGFYEQYF. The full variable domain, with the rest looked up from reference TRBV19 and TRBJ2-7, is DGGITQSPKYLFRKEGQNVTLSCEQNLNHDAMYWYRQDPGQGLRLIYYSQIVNDFQKGDIAEGYSVSREKKESFPLTVTSAQKNPTAFYLCATAASGFYEQYFGPGTRLTVT.

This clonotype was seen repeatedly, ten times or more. This CDR3 reads CASSVGQGHNEQFF. CDR3 nucleotides: TGCGCCAGCAGCGTTGGACAGGGCCACAATGAGCAGTTCTTC. The chain uses TRBV5-1 and TRBJ2-1, with TRBD1 identical over 8 bases. Looked up from germline, CDR1 is SGHRS and CDR2 is YFSETQ. V was clipped by 4 bases and J by 5 bases; unmatched bases: 5. The CDR3 length is 14 residues.